This T cell receptor beta chain originates from a study of OX40 agonist ivuxolimab in advanced cancers. The CDR3 contains 13 residues. The germline V gene has CDR1 MNHEY and CDR2 SMNVEV (reference sequence). Trimming took 5 bases from V and 2 from J, leaving 10 bases between them. This table comes from immunoSEQ multiplex PCR, and its TCRdb copy is limited to in-frame clones, with some not included. The table has 15,000 to 25,000 clones, approximately 86% seen once. This clone was found a few times. Sequences were derived from CD4+ or CD8+ T cells sorted from blood, sampled in a trial of the OX40 agonist ivuxolimab. This sequence joins TRBV27 and TRBJ2-7; D gene uncertain. The TCR was taken from an adult with an advanced solid tumor such as melanoma, head and neck, liver or kidney cancer. CDR3 bases: TGTGCCAGCAGTGCGAGAGTCACCTACGAGCAGTACTTC. Its protein is CASSARVTYEQYF.